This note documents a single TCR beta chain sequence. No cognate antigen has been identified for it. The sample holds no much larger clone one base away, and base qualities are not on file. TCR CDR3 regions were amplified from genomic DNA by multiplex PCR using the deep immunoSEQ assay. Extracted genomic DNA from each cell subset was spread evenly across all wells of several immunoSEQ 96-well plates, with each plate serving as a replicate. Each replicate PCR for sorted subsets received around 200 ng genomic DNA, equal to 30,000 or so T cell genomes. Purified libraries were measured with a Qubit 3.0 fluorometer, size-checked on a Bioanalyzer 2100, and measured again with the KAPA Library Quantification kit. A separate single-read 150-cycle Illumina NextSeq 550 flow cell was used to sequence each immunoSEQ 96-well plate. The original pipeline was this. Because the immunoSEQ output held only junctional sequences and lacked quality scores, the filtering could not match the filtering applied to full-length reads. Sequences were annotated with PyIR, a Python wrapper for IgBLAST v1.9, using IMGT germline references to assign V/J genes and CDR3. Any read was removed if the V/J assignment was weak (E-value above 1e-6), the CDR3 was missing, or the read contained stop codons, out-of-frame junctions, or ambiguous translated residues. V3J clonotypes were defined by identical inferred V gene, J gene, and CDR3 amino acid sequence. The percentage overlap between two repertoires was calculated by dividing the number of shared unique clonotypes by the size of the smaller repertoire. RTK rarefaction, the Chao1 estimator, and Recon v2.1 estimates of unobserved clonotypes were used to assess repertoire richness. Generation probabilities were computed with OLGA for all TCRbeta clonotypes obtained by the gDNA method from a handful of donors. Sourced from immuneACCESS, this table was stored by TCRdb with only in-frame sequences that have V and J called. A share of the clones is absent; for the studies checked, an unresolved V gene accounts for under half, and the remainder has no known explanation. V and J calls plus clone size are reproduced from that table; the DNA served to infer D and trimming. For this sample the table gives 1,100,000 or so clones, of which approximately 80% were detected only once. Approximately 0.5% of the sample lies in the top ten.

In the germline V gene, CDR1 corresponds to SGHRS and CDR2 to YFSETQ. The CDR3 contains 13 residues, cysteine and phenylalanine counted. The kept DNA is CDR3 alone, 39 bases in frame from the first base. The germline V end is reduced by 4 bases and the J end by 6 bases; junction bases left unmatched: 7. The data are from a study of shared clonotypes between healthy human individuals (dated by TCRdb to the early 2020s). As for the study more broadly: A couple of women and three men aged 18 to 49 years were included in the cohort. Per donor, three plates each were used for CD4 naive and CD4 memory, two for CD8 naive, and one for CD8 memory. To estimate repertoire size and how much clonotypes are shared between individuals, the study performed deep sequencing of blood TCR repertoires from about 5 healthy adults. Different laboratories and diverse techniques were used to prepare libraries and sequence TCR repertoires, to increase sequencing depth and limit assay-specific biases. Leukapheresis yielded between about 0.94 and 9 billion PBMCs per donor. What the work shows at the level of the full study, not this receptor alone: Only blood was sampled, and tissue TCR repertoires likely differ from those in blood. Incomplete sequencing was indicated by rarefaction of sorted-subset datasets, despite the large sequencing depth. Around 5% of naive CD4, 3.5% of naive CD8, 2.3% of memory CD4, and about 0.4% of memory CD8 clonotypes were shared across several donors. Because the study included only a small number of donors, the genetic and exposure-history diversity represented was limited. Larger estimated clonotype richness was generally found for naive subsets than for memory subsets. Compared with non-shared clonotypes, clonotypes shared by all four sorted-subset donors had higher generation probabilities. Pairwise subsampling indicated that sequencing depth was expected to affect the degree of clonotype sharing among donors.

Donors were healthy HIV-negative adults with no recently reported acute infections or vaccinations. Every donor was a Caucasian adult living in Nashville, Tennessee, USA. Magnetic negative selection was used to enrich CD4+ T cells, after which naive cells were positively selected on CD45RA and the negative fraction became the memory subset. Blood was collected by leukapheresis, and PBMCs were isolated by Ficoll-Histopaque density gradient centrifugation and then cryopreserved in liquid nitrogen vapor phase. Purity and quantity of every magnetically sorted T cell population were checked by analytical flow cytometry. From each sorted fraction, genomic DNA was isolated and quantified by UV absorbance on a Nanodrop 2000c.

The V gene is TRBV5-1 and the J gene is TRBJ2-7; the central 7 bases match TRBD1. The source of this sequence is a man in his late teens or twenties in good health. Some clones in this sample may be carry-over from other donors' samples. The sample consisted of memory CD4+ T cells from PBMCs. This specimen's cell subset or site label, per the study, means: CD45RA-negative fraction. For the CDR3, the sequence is CASSLYRGTEQYF. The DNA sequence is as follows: TGCGCCAGCAGCCTGTACAGGGGAACCGAGCAGTACTTC.